Presented here are 13 T cell receptor beta chains from one specimen sequenced in a study of blood T cell repertoires in COVID-19 (dated by TCRdb to 2020 to 2022). Libraries were built with the immunoSEQ multiplex PCR assay. This is the immuneACCESS table as TCRdb keeps it, with only in-frame sequences that have V and J called. A part of the clones is gone; compared with another copy, unresolved V genes explain less than half, and the rest is unexplained. The sample table lists 150,000 to 200,000 clones, 90% of them with a count of one. Together, the top ten hold roughly a sixth of the sample. The specimen was peripheral blood. The receptors originated from a man in his sixties with active or convalescent COVID-19.

The CDR3 DNA is TGTGCTAGTTTCACCAGGGGTTACAATGAGCAGTTCTTC. Encoded protein: CASFTRGYNEQFF. This chain connects TRBV12-5 to TRBJ2-1; maybe TRBD1 (6 bases). Trimming took off 8 bases at V and 4 bases at J, with 12 bases between the two ends. The CDR3 has 13 residues. From germline, CDR1 is LGHNT and CDR2 FRNRAP.

The J gene is TRBJ1-3, the V gene TRBV10-3; 9 bases line up with TRBD1. This CDR3 has 17 amino acids. Per germline, CDR1 ENHRY and CDR2 SYGVKD. V gave up 3 bases and J gave up 4 bases; unmatched junction bases: 10. CDR3 residues: CAISDPWTGASGNTIYF. CDR3 nucleotide sequence: TGTGCCATCAGTGACCCCTGGACAGGGGCTTCAGGAAACACCATATATTTT.

This chain uses TRBV7-6 with TRBJ1-4, with 9 bases lining up with TRBD1. V shed 5 bases, J shed 8 bases, and the junction held 6 bases outside the gene matches. This CDR3 is 14 amino acids long. Germline CDR1 is SGHVS and CDR2 is FNYEAQ. CDR3 protein: CASSVGQGFEKLFF. CDR3 nucleotide sequence: TGTGCCAGCAGCGTGGGACAGGGATTCGAAAAACTGTTTTTT.

The chain carries TRBV19 and TRBJ2-2; 10 bases align to TRBD2. CDR1 LNHDA and CDR2 SQIVND come from the germline V gene (reference sequence). The length of the CDR3 is 15 residues. With 2 bases clipped from V and 5 bases from J, the junction kept 2 bases outside the gene matches. CDR3 nucleotide sequence: TGTGCCAGTAGTATACGAGCGGGGGGGACCGGGGAGCTGTTTTTT. Translation: CASSIRAGGTGELFF.

The chain employs TRBV29-1 and TRBJ1-3; TRBD1 aligns across 7 bases. J gave up 1 base and V 6 bases, and 6 bases lay outside the gene matches. The CDR3 is 14 amino acids. Germline CDR1 is SQVTM and CDR2 is ANQGSEA. The CDR3 DNA reads as TGCAGCGTGGCAACAGGGGTGTCTGGAAACACCATATATTTT. Amino acids: CSVATGVSGNTIYF. Together with reference TRBV29-1 and TRBJ1-3, the CDR3 gives the full variable domain: SAVISQKPSRDICQRGTSLTIQCQVDSQVTMMFWYRQQPGQSLTLIATANQGSEATYESGFVIDKFPISRPNLTFSTLTVSNMSPEDSSIYLCSVATGVSGNTIYFGEGSWLTVV.

The V call is TRBV23-1, the J call TRBJ1-5, with 9 bases aligning to TRBD1. TRBV23-1 is annotated as an ORF whose role is uncertain. The CDR3 contains 16 residues. Trimming at V came to 3 bases and at J to 6 bases, leaving 9 bases not matched to a gene. CDR3 amino acids: CASSHGPGQGGQPQHF. In DNA, the CDR3 is TGCGCCAGCAGTCACGGACCGGGACAGGGCGGTCAGCCCCAGCATTTT.

The rearrangement links TRBV11-2 to TRBJ2-7, with 8 bases matching TRBD1. The CDR3 extends over 15 amino acids. The V segment lost 1 base and the J segment 1 base; nucleotides outside the gene matches: 3. From germline, CDR1 is SGHAT and CDR2 FQNNGV. The CDR3 reads CASSLGTGKSYEQYF. The CDR3 region has the DNA TGTGCCAGCAGCTTAGGGACAGGGAAGTCCTACGAGCAGTACTTC.

The chain combines TRBV9 with TRBJ2-7, with TRBD1 matching over 9 bases. V lost 0 bases and J lost 6; bases outside the gene matches: 16. Germline CDR1 reads SGDLS; CDR2 reads YYNGEE. This CDR3 contains 18 residues. The CDR3 protein is CASSVGLSRPGQGSEQYF. The DNA of the CDR3 is TGTGCCAGCAGCGTAGGACTGAGCCGACCGGGACAGGGATCCGAGCAGTACTTC.

This chain uses TRBV7-2 with TRBJ1-5; unclear D gene. Trimming cost V 1 base and J 0 bases, with 10 bases left between them. Germline CDR1 and CDR2: SGHTA and FQGNSA. This CDR3 is 16 amino acids long. CDR3 coding DNA: TGTGCCAGCAGCTTAGGGGCTCAATATAGCAATCAGCCCCAGCATTTT. Translation: CASSLGAQYSNQPQHF.

This clone was counted a few times. V is TRBV19 and J is TRBJ2-2; TRBD1 might be the D (8 bases). Per the germline V gene, CDR1 is LNHDA and CDR2 is SQIVND (reference sequence). There are 14 residues in the CDR3. Trimming took off 9 bases at V and 5 bases at J, with 16 bases between the two ends. The CDR3 DNA reads TGTGCCAGGCGAGACAGGGGAGGGACCGGGGAGCTGTTTTTT. It specifies CARRDRGGTGELFF.

The chain combines TRBV2 with TRBJ2-3; D call uncertain. Trimming removed 6 bases at V and 6 bases at J, with 10 bases between. The CDR3 has 12 amino acids. In germline, CDR1 is SNHLY, CDR2 FYNNEI. DNA of the CDR3: TGTGCCAGCAGCGATCCTAGTGATACGCAGTATTTT. This sequence encodes CASSDPSDTQYF.

About this clone: An end of the junction differs from the germline gene, which may be a read error. The chain links TRBV3-1 (or the pseudogene TRBV3-2) to TRBJ1-1; D is perhaps TRBD1 (6 bases). The germline CDR1 and CDR2 sequences are LGHDT and YNNKEL (reference sequence). This CDR3 spans 15 amino acids. The CDR3 region is CARSRGGGGNTEAFF. The CDR3 bases are TGTGCCCGCAGCCGAGGGGGGGGAGGGAACACTGAAGCTTTCTTT.

The chain is built from TRBV4-1 and TRBJ2-3; 12 bases align to TRBD1. This CDR3 is built from 17 residues. Germline V CDR1 and CDR2: MGHRA, YSYEKL. J gave up 5 bases and V 3 bases, and 9 bases lay outside the gene matches. The CDR3 here is CASSHTGTGGGGDTQYF. The DNA of the CDR3 is TGCGCCAGCAGCCACACCGGGACAGGGGGCGGAGGAGATACGCAGTATTTT.